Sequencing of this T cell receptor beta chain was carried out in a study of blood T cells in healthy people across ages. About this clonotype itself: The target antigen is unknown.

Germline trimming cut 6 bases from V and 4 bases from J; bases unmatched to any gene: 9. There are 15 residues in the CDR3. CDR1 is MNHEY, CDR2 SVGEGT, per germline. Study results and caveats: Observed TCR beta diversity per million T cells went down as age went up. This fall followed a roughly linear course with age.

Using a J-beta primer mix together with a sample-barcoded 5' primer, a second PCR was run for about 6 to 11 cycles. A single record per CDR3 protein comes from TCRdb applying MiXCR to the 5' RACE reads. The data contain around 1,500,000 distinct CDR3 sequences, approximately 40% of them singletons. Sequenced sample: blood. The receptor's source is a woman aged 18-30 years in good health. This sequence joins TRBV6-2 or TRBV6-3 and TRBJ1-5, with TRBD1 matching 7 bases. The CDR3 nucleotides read TGTGCCAGCAGGCCGACAGGGCCCTCGAATCAGCCCCAGCATTTT. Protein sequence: CASRPTGPSNQPQHF.